These 10 T cell receptor beta chains were all obtained from the same sample, sequenced in a study of cytomegalovirus exposure and HLA in healthy donors. 60 Vbeta and 13 Jbeta primers were used in PCR. The method was immunoSEQ multiplex PCR; TCRdb's version includes in-frame clones alone and lacks a portion of them. The data hold approximately 190,000 clones, with 81% observed a single time. Sequencing input: PBMCs. The receptors were gathered from a man aged 40-49 years in good health and CMV-seropositive.

This rearrangement joins TRBV6-1 to TRBJ2-5, with TRBD2 identical over 8 bases. The germline CDR1 and CDR2 sequences are MNHNS and SASEGT. V gave up 6 bases and J gave up 5 bases; unmatched junction bases: 11. The CDR3 has 15 amino acids. CDR3 sequence: CASSSWTSPGETQYF. CDR3 DNA sequence: TGTGCCAGCAGCTCGTGGACTAGCCCCGGGGAGACCCAGTACTTC.

V is TRBV5-1 and J is TRBJ2-7, with 13 positions matching TRBD2. The CDR3 contains 17 residues. With 0 bases clipped from V and 5 bases from J, the junction kept 8 bases outside the gene matches. Germline-derived CDR1 and CDR2 are SGHRS and YFSETQ. The DNA for the CDR3 is TGCGCCAGCAGCTTGGCCGGACTAGCGGGAGCCATGAACGAGCAGTACTTC. As protein: CASSLAGLAGAMNEQYF.

The chain is built from TRBV11-2 and TRBJ2-7; 12 bases fit TRBD1. Trimming at V came to 8 bases and at J to 5 bases, leaving 10 bases not matched to a gene. The CDR3 sequence is 15 residues long. Germline V gene data show CDR1 as SGHAT and CDR2 as FQNNGV. The CDR3 loop reads CASGSTGTGGDEQYF. In DNA form, the CDR3 reads TGTGCCAGCGGCTCTACCGGGACAGGGGGCGACGAGCAGTACTTC. The variable domain in full, with the rest retrieved from reference TRBV11-2 and TRBJ2-7, is EAGVAQSPRYKIIEKRQSVAFWCNPISGHATLYWYQQILGQGPKLLIQFQNNGVVDDSQLPKDRFSAERLKGVDSTLKIQPAKLEDSAVYLCASGSTGTGGDEQYFGPGTRLTVT.

The J gene is TRBJ2-5, the V gene TRBV28; 7 bases align to TRBD2. J was trimmed by 1 base and V by 2 bases; bases with no gene match: 10. The CDR3 is made up of 17 amino acids. Germline V gene lookup returns CDR1 MDHEN and CDR2 SYDVKM. The CDR3 nucleotides are TGTGCCAGCAGTTTAACCCCGGGCCTAGCGGCCCAAGAGACCCAGTACTTC. The encoded protein is CASSLTPGLAAQETQYF.

In this sample, this clone turned up once. The CDR3 DNA sequence: TGTGCCAGCAGCTTGACTAGCGGGGGGACAACCACCGGGGAGCTGTTTTTT. Its translation: CASSLTSGGTTTGELFF. The chain recombines TRBV7-9 with TRBJ2-2, with TRBD2 matching 13 bases. Losses at the gene ends were 3 bases for V and 4 bases for J; bases not matched to a gene: 5. Germline V gene sequence: CDR1 SEHNR, CDR2 FQNEAQ (reference sequence). The CDR3 totals 17 residues. The whole variable domain, remainder taken from reference TRBV7-9 and TRBJ2-2, is DTGVSQNPRHKITKRGQNVTFRCDPISEHNRLYWYRQTLGQGPEFLTYFQNEAQLEKSRLLSDRFSAERPKGSFSTLEIQRTEQGDSAMYLCASSLTSGGTTTGELFFGEGSRLTVL.

The sample holds one count of this clone. The gene calls are TRBV7-8 and TRBJ2-3; D perhaps matches TRBD2 (7 bases). CDR3 length: 15 amino acids. The germline V gene has CDR1 SGHVS and CDR2 FQNEAQ. Trimming took off 1 base at V and 4 bases at J, with 12 bases between the two ends. Written as DNA, the CDR3 is TGTGCCAGCAGCTTAGTCGCGGGGGCCTCAGATACGCAGTATTTT. Translating gives CASSLVAGASDTQYF.

This chain connects TRBV7-3 to TRBJ2-7; 7 bases are a match to TRBD2. The V gene's germline CDR1 is SGHTA and CDR2 FQGTGA. J gave up 0 bases and V 6 bases, and 8 bases lay outside the gene matches. This CDR3 has 15 amino acids. In DNA, the CDR3 is TGTGCCAGCAGTCCTGGGGGGGGAAGCTCCTACGAGCAGTACTTC. This gives the protein CASSPGGGSSYEQYF.

This clone was seen more than once but under ten times. The V gene is TRBV6-5, the J gene TRBJ1-1; the D gene is possibly TRBD1 (5 bases). CDR3 length equals 14 residues. In germline, CDR1 is MNHEY, CDR2 SVGAGI. V was trimmed by 6 bases and J by 1 base, leaving 12 bases between them. This CDR3 is CASRRMGGNTEAFF. The CDR3 DNA reads TGTGCCAGCAGGAGAATGGGGGGGAACACTGAAGCTTTCTTT.

V and J are TRBV11-3 and TRBJ2-7; 9 bases agree with TRBD2. In germline, CDR1 is SGHNT, CDR2 YENEEA. This CDR3 is built from 15 residues. V was pared by 3 bases and J by 1 base, with 4 bases of the junction left unmatched. The CDR3 region has the DNA TGTGCCAGCAGCTTTGGAAGCGGGGGGTCCTACGAGCAGTACTTC. Amino acids: CASSFGSGGSYEQYF. The variable domain in full, with the rest retrieved from reference TRBV11-3 and TRBJ2-7, is EAGVVQSPRYKIIEKKQPVAFWCNPISGHNTLYWYLQNLGQGPELLIRYENEEAVDDSQLPKDRFSAERLKGVDSTLKIQPAELGDSAVYLCASSFGSGGSYEQYFGPGTRLTVT.

The J gene is TRBJ1-1, the V gene TRBV28; no clear D gene. Germline-derived CDR1 and CDR2 are MDHEN and SYDVKM. V was cut by 1 base and J by 9 bases, with 9 bases left in between. The CDR3 length is 12 residues. The CDR3 sequence: CASSLLRRKAFF. CDR3 nucleotide sequence: TGTGCCAGCAGTTTATTACGTAGAAAAGCTTTCTTT.